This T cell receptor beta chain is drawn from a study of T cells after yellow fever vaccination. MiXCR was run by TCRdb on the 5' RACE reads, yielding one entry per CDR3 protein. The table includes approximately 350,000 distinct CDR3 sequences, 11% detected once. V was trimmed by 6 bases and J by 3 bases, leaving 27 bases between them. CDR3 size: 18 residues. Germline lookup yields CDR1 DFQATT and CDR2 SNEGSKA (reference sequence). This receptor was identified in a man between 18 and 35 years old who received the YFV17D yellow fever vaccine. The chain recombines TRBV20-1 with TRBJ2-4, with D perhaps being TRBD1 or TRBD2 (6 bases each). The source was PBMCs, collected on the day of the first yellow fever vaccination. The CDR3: CSARAPGAGSFDKNIQYF. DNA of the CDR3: TGCAGTGCCCGGGCTCCGGGGGCAGGGTCATTTGACAAAAACATTCAGTACTTC.